The rows below give T cell receptor beta chains drawn from one sample of a study of shared clonotypes between healthy human individuals. Sequencing used immunoSEQ multiplex PCR; TCRdb keeps in-frame clones, though not all of them. Of 1.5 million to 2.5 million clones detected, less than 95% appear once; the ten largest clones hold under 1.5%. What was sequenced was naive CD8+ T cells sorted from blood. These receptors were obtained from a man younger than 30 in good health. Both conserved end residues are part of each CDR3. The D gene is left open where the match is weak. The size of a clone is reported for some rows only, either as once, few or many, or as a class for expanded clones.

. TRBJ2-3 TRBV11-2 . CASRWWGEGTDTQYF TGTGCCAGCCGGTGGTGGGGGGAAGGCACAGATACGCAGTATTTT
. TRBJ2-7 TRBV15 . CATVGPTREQYF TGTGCCACCGTAGGACCCACTCGCGAGCAGTACTTC
. TRBJ2-1 TRBV30 . CAYSVGSYNEQFF TGTGCCTACTCTGTTGGGTCCTACAATGAGCAGTTCTTC
. TRBJ1-2 TRBV5-4 TRBD1 CASFGQGSSYYGYTF TGTGCCAGCTTCGGACAGGGGTCCTCTTACTATGGCTACACCTTC
once TRBJ1-4 TRBV4-1 . CASSLWTADEKLFF TGCGCCAGCAGCCTCTGGACAGCGGATGAAAAACTGTTTTTT
. TRBJ2-2 TRBV10-2 TRBD2 CASSPAWDYPNTGELFF TGCGCCAGCAGTCCAGCCTGGGACTATCCGAACACCGGGGAGCTGTTTTTT
. TRBJ2-7 TRBV28 TRBD2 CASSSGLAGTYEQYF TGTGCCAGCAGTTCTGGACTAGCGGGGACCTACGAGCAGTACTTC
. TRBJ2-1 TRBV9 TRBD2 CASSPRTSGSVDTEQFF TGTGCCAGCAGCCCCCGGACTAGCGGGAGTGTGGACACTGAGCAGTTCTTC
. TRBJ2-2 TRBV29-1 TRBD2 CSVLSGFTGELFF TGCAGCGTTCTTAGCGGGTTCACCGGGGAGCTGTTTTTT
. TRBJ2-3 TRBV6-5 . CASSYGAGSTDTQYF TGTGCCAGCAGTTACGGGGCAGGGAGCACAGATACGCAGTATTTT
. TRBJ2-5 TRBV7-8 . CASSLSGETQYF TGTGCCAGCAGCTTATCCGGTGAGACCCAGTACTTC
once TRBJ1-4 TRBV2 . CASSERRATNEKLFF TGTGCCAGCAGTGAACGGCGTGCAACTAATGAAAAACTGTTTTTT
once TRBJ2-5 TRBV27 . CASSLLGVQETQYF TGTGCCAGCAGTTTGCTGGGGGTCCAAGAGACCCAGTACTTC
. TRBJ1-2 TRBV10-3 . CAISEATDFYGYTF TGTGCCATCAGTGAGGCCACAGACTTCTATGGCTACACCTTC
. TRBJ2-7 TRBV27 . CASSLSHAYEQYF TGTGCCAGCAGTTTATCACACGCCTACGAGCAGTACTTC
. TRBJ2-1 TRBV10-2 . CASSDIPGAISSYNEQFF TGCGCCAGCAGTGACATCCCAGGGGCAATAAGCTCCTACAATGAGCAGTTCTTC
. TRBJ1-5 TRBV10-1 . CAIAVGRGNQPQHF TGCGCCATCGCGGTGGGACGAGGCAATCAGCCCCAGCATTTT
. TRBJ1-1 TRBV4-1 . CASSQDRPGATEAFF TGCGCCAGCAGCCAAGATCGGCCAGGGGCCACTGAAGCTTTCTTT
. TRBJ1-6 TRBV28 TRBD1 CASSLYGTGYSPLHF TGTGCCAGCAGTTTATATGGGACAGGGTATTCACCCCTCCACTTT
. TRBJ1-1 TRBV7-9 . CASSSDGNTEAFF TGTGCCAGCAGCTCCGACGGGAACACTGAAGCTTTCTTT
. TRBJ2-2 TRBV19 . CASSIFSAREYEGELFF TGTGCCAGTAGTATCTTTTCCGCCAGGGAATATGAGGGGGAGCTGTTTTTT
. TRBJ2-7 TRBV30 . CAWTTAYEQYF TGTGCCTGGACAACCGCCTACGAGCAGTACTTC
. TRBJ2-1 TRBV4-3 TRBD2 CASSQVPGGIDEQFF TGCGCCAGCAGCCAAGTACCGGGAGGTATCGATGAGCAGTTCTTC
. TRBJ2-2 TRBV6-6 TRBD2 CASSFSSGRAGELFF TGTGCCAGCAGTTTCTCTAGCGGGAGGGCGGGGGAGCTGTTTTTT
. TRBJ2-7 TRBV11-2 . CASSLGTRESYEQYF TGTGCCAGCAGCTTAGGGACCAGAGAGTCCTACGAGCAGTACTTC
. TRBJ2-1 TRBV10-3 TRBD2 CAISLLAGPNEQFF TGTGCCATCAGTCTACTAGCGGGACCGAATGAGCAGTTCTTC
. TRBJ2-7 TRBV13 TRBD1 CASSLAGGIYEQYF TGTGCCAGCAGCTTAGCAGGGGGCATCTACGAGCAGTACTTC
. TRBJ1-1 TRBV28 TRBD1 CASSLFALSDRGGRDTEAFF TGTGCCAGCAGTTTATTTGCCCTCTCGGACAGGGGAGGAAGGGACACTGAAGCTTTCTTT
. TRBJ1-6 TRBV30 . CAWSAEVESPLHF TGTGCCTGGAGTGCGGAGGTGGAATCACCCCTCCACTTT
. TRBJ2-5 TRBV21-1 . CASSSRQGANLKETQYF TGTGCCAGCAGCAGTAGGCAGGGAGCTAACCTAAAAGAGACCCAGTACTTC
. TRBJ2-5 TRBV7-9 . CASSEDTYQETQYF TGTGCCAGCAGCGAAGACACGTACCAAGAGACCCAGTACTTC
. TRBJ2-5 TRBV4-3 TRBD2 CASSQDWTSGQETQYF TGCGCCAGCAGCCAAGATTGGACTAGCGGCCAAGAGACCCAGTACTTC
once TRBJ2-1 TRBV7-9 . CASSSQGSEQFF TGTGCCAGCAGCTCCCAGGGTAGTGAGCAGTTCTTC
. TRBJ1-5 TRBV6-1 . CASSPWGSNQPQHF TGTGCCAGCAGTCCTTGGGGGAGCAATCAGCCCCAGCATTTT
. TRBJ1-4 TRBV30 . CAWSPGEVEKLFF TGTGCCTGGAGTCCGGGGGAGGTAGAAAAACTGTTTTTT
. TRBJ2-2 TRBV9 . CASSVSENTGELFF TGTGCCAGCAGCGTCTCGGAGAACACCGGGGAGCTGTTTTTT
. TRBJ1-5 TRBV7-2 . CASSLEGRGLDQPQHF TGTGCCAGCAGCTTAGAGGGCAGGGGTTTGGATCAGCCCCAGCATTTT
. TRBJ1-3 TRBV11-2 . CASSSTTTRNTIYF TGTGCCAGCAGTTCAACTACTACAAGAAACACCATATATTTT
. TRBJ2-7 TRBV5-4 . CASSLRQGYEQYF TGTGCCAGCAGCTTGAGGCAGGGCTACGAGCAGTACTTC
. TRBJ1-4 TRBV10-2 TRBD1 CASMGQGATNEKLFF TGCGCCAGCATGGGACAGGGTGCAACTAATGAAAAACTGTTTTTT
. TRBJ2-5 TRBV5-5 TRBD1 CASSLYGTGLTETQYF TGTGCCAGCAGCTTATATGGGACAGGGCTAACGGAGACCCAGTACTTC
. TRBJ2-7 TRBV7-6 . CASSSTESHYEQYF TGTGCCAGCAGCTCGACAGAGTCCCACTACGAGCAGTACTTC
. TRBJ2-4 TRBV4-3 TRBD1 CASSQGPRQGTLAKNIQYF TGCGCCAGCAGCCAAGGTCCAAGACAGGGAACCCTAGCCAAAAACATTCAGTACTTC
. TRBJ2-2 TRBV4-1 TRBD1 CASSGTGSKLNTGELFF TGCGCCAGCAGTGGGACAGGGTCGAAACTGAACACCGGGGAGCTGTTTTTT
once TRBJ1-2 TRBV5-5 . CASSLDRVYGYTF TGTGCCAGCAGCTTGGACAGGGTGTATGGCTACACCTTC
. TRBJ2-5 TRBV2 TRBD2 CASSGLALETQYF TGTGCCAGCTCGGGACTAGCGTTAGAGACCCAGTACTTC
. TRBJ2-7 TRBV2 . CASLDRESYEQYF TGTGCCAGCTTAGACAGAGAATCCTACGAGCAGTACTTC
. TRBJ2-7 TRBV7-9 . CASSLDGLHYEQYF TGTGCCAGCAGCTTAGATGGACTCCACTACGAGCAGTACTTC
. TRBJ1-2 TRBV2 . CASSGNTDSYGYTF TGTGCCAGCAGCGGCAATACCGACAGCTATGGCTACACCTTC
. TRBJ2-3 TRBV19 . CASSIFSGADTQYF TGTGCCAGTAGTATCTTTTCAGGGGCAGATACGCAGTATTTT
. TRBJ1-2 TRBV28 TRBD1 CASSLDRDGYTF TGTGCCAGCAGTTTAGACAGGGACGGCTACACCTTC
. TRBJ1-2 TRBV4-1 . CASSQKTGTNYGYTF TGCGCCAGCAGTCAAAAGACAGGAACTAACTATGGCTACACCTTC
. TRBJ2-7 TRBV29-1 . CSVRDLDYEQYF TGCAGCGTACGAGACTTAGACTACGAGCAGTACTTC
. TRBJ1-2 TRBV6-1 . CASKRGYGYTF TGTGCCAGCAAACGGGGCTATGGCTACACCTTC
. TRBJ2-7 TRBV5-6 . CASSFAGTYEQYF TGTGCCAGCAGCTTTGCCGGTACCTACGAGCAGTACTTC
. TRBJ2-5 TRBV5-1 TRBD2 CASSLGPAGGFQETQYF TGCGCCAGCAGCTTGGGTCCGGCGGGGGGCTTTCAAGAGACCCAGTACTTC
. TRBJ2-2 TRBV6-5 . CASSYSTVAGELFF TGTGCCAGCAGTTACTCGACTGTCGCAGGGGAGCTGTTTTTT
. TRBJ1-2 TRBV28 . CASSFGGEGGGYTF TGTGCCAGCAGTTTTGGGGGGGAAGGTGGTGGCTACACCTTC
. TRBJ2-7 TRBV6-4 . CASSDAASSYEQYF TGTGCCAGCAGTGACGCGGCAAGCTCCTACGAGCAGTACTTC